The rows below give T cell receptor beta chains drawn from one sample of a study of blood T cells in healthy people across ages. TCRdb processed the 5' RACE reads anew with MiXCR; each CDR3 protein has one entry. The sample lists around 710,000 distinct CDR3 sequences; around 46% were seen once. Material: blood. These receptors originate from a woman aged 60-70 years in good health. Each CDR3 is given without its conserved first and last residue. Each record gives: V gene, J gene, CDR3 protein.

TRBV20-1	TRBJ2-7	SAWNYEQY
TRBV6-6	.	ASRPTGGLCEQY
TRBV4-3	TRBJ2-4	ASSRDRGTPEQY
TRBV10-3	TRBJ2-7	AITPGGREQY
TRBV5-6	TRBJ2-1	ASISISYNEQF
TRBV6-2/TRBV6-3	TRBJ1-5	ASRPREQGTFNQPQH
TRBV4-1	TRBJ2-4	ASSQERADGVAKNIQY
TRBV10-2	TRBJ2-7	ASSPTDRVLAGGDNEQY
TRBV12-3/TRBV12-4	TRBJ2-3	ASSPPGLYTQY
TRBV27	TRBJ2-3	ASRSHGGGNTDTQY
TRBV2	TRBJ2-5	ASSETFGAGGMNEQY
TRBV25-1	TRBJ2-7	ASSATGGLYEQY
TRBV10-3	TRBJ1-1	ATLSMNTEAF
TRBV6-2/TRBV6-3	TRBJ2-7	ASGGLAGVGNEQY
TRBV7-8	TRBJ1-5	ASSPTGAQPQH
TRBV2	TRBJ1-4	ASSEGGSRVGEKLF
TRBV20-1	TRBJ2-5	SARASPQAGTQY
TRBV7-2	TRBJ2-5	ASSFFRDQETQY
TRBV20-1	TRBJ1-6	SATTTGGNSPLH
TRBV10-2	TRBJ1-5	ASSESGTGTMEPQH
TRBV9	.	ASEVRNRGIVEDEQY
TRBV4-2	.	ASSQGYVTSIEQY
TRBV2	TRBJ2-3	ASSTGLTDTQY
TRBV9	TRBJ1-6	ASSVEGSDSPLH
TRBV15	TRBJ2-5	ATSLTGPERETQY
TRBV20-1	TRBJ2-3	SATYRGGAADTQY
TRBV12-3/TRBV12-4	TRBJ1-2	ASSLTENGYT
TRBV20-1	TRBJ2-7	SARVKNNEQY
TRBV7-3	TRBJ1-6	ASNTSNSPLH
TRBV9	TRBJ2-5	ASSVRGEQETQY
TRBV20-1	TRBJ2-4	SARDDAGGPAKNIQY
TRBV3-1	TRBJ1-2	ASSQERVRVGANYGYT
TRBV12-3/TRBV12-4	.	ASSGSGFETQY
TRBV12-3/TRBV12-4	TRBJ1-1	ASSPGTGITEAF
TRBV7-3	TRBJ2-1	ASSPVGSGRARNEQF
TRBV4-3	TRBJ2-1	ASSQDPGRGFSHNEQF
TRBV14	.	ASSQMTGVDEQY
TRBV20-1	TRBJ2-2	SAREGTGGRWTGELF
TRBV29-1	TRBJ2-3	SVGGPGRGTDTQY
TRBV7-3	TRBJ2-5	ASSLGQAEGETQY
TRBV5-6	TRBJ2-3	ASNLGSTLARITDTQY
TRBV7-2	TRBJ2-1	ASSRASVDEQF
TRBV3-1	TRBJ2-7	ASASGYEQY
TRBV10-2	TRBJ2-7	ASRWTGDEQY
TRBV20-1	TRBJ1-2	SALASYGYT
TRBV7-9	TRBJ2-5	ASSLGIGFGETQY
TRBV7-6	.	ACSLAYPYNEQY
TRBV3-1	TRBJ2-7	ASRPTGSDSYEQY
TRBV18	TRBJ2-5	ASSPQTGLQETQY
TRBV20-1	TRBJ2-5	SASTDSAAETQY
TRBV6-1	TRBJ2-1	ATAVYNEQF